This entry is about one T cell receptor (beta chain). Its matching antigen is unknown. The data originate from a study of molecular identifiers for immune sequencing clone quantification. Germline assignment: CDR1 MGHRA and CDR2 YSYEKL. V gave up 2 bases and J gave up 4 bases, with 12 bases separating them. This CDR3 has 15 amino acids. Using a CD8+CD4-CCR7+CD45RA+ phenotype, naive CD8 T cells were sorted. Study-wide findings and caveats: The share of molecules held by clones above 20 RNA copies was over 99% in effector cells and under 1% in naive cells. Spiked Jurkat TCR RNA equal to one cell could reportedly be picked out among one million naive cells.

One entry per CDR3 protein, called by TCRdb with MiXCR from the PCR reads. The sample shows hundreds of thousands of distinct CDR3 sequences, 25% of them seen only once. This TCR came from a human donor in good health. Some libraries in this study had Jurkat cell RNA spiked in. Source material: naive CD8+ T cells from blood, with Jurkat cell RNA spiked in. Subset given: FACS-sorted CD8+CD4-CCR7+CD45RA+ naive T cells. The chain recombines TRBV4-1 with TRBJ1-5; D is ambiguous. The CDR3 loop is CASSQRLSLNQPQHF. DNA for the CDR3: TGCGCCAGCAGCCAAAGGTTGTCACTAAATCAGCCCCAGCATTTT.